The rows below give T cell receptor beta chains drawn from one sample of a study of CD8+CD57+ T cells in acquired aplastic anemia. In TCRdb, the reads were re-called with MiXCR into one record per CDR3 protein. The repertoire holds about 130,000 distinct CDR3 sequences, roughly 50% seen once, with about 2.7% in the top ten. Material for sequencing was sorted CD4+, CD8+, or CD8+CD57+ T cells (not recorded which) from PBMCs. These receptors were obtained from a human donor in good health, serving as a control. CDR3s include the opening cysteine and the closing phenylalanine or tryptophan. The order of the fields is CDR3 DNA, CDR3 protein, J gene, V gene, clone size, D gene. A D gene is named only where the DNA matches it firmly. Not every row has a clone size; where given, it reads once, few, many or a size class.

DNA: TGTGCCTCTAAAGGGGGACAGTACGAGCAGTACTTC
CDR3: CASKGGQYEQYF
J: TRBJ2-7
V: TRBV10-3
size: many
D: TRBD1

DNA: TGTGCCATCAGTAGAAGCGGGGGGACAGATACGCAGTATTTT
CDR3: CAISRSGGTDTQYF
J: TRBJ2-3
V: TRBV10-3
size: few
D: TRBD2

DNA: TGCGCCAGCAGTGAAGGTGGGGGGCCGGTGACCCAGTACTTC
CDR3: CASSEGGGPVTQYF
J: TRBJ2-5
V: TRBV10-2
size: many
D: NA

DNA: TGCAGTGCTAGAGGGACAGGGAATCAGCCCCAGCATTTT
CDR3: CSARGTGNQPQHF
J: TRBJ1-5
V: TRBV20-1
size: NA
D: TRBD1

DNA: TGTGCCAGCAGCCAAAAAGACAGGTCTGGAACCCGGCATTTT
CDR3: CASSQKDRSGTRHF
J: TRBJ1-5
V: TRBV3-1
size: few
D: NA

DNA: TGTGCCAGCAGCACCCGGGGACAGAATTACGAGCAGTACTTC
CDR3: CASSTRGQNYEQYF
J: TRBJ2-7
V: TRBV7-8
size: once
D: TRBD1

DNA: TGCAGTGCTAGAGAGGAGGGAAAACTGTTTTTT
CDR3: CSAREEGKLFF
J: TRBJ1-4
V: TRBV20-1
size: NA
D: NA

DNA: TGCGCCAGCAGCTTGGCCACAAGATGGACAGGGGGCCAGGAGACCCAGTACTTC
CDR3: CASSLATRWTGGQETQYF
J: TRBJ2-5
V: TRBV5-1
size: many
D: TRBD1

DNA: TGTGCCACCAGCAGCATACAGACAGATACGCAGTATTTT
CDR3: CATSSIQTDTQYF
J: TRBJ2-3
V: TRBV15
size: NA
D: NA

DNA: TGCAGTGCTAGTGGGCAGAAATATGGCTACACCTTC
CDR3: CSASGQKYGYTF
J: TRBJ1-2
V: TRBV20-1
size: many
D: NA

DNA: TGTGCCAGCAGGACCCTACAGGGTACAGATGGCTACACCTTC
CDR3: CASRTLQGTDGYTF
J: TRBJ1-2
V: TRBV7-2
size: NA
D: NA

DNA: TGTGCCAGTACCGACGTATCCTACGAGCAGTACTTC
CDR3: CASTDVSYEQYF
J: TRBJ2-7
V: TRBV19
size: NA
D: NA

DNA: TGTGCCAGCAGCTCGCCCCCCTTGGGGGGGGAGGGGAGTTACGAGCAGTACTTC
CDR3: CASSSPPLGGEGSYEQYF
J: TRBJ2-7
V: TRBV13
size: many
D: TRBD2

DNA: TGTGCCAGCCTGGGTGGCAGGGGGCCTGAAAAACTGTTTTTT
CDR3: CASLGGRGPEKLFF
J: TRBJ1-4
V: TRBV2
size: NA
D: TRBD1

DNA: TGTGCCAGCAGCCAAGATGGCACAGGGGGTGGAAACACCATATATTTT
CDR3: CASSQDGTGGGNTIYF
J: TRBJ1-3
V: TRBV3-1
size: many
D: TRBD1

DNA: TGTGCCAGCAGCTTGCAGGCCATGAACACTGAAGCTTTCTTT
CDR3: CASSLQAMNTEAFF
J: TRBJ1-1
V: TRBV5-8
size: many
D: NA

DNA: TGTGCCATCCCGAGCGGGGGCTCTAGCACAGATGCGCAGTATTTC
CDR3: CAIPSGGSSTDAQYF
J: TRBJ2-3
V: TRBV11-1
size: NA
D: TRBD2

DNA: TGTGCCAGCAGTGAGGGACCTGGGGGTTCACCCCTCCACTTT
CDR3: CASSEGPGGSPLHF
J: TRBJ1-6
V: TRBV2
size: NA
D: NA

DNA: TGTGCCAGCAGCTTAACTGTGGGCACTGAAGCTTTCTTT
CDR3: CASSLTVGTEAFF
J: TRBJ1-1
V: TRBV11-3
size: many
D: NA

DNA: TGTGCCAGCAGTAGCTACTTGGGTGTACCCTCCTACGAGCAGTACTTC
CDR3: CASSSYLGVPSYEQYF
J: TRBJ2-7
V: TRBV6-1
size: many
D: NA

DNA: TGTGCCAGCAGCCGACAGGGCGGGAACACTGAAGCTTTCTTT
CDR3: CASSRQGGNTEAFF
J: TRBJ1-1
V: TRBV14
size: many
D: TRBD1

DNA: TGTGCCACCAGCAGACATACCGGGCGGCGGGCCTACGAGCAGTACTTC
CDR3: CATSRHTGRRAYEQYF
J: TRBJ2-7
V: TRBV15
size: NA
D: NA

DNA: TGTGCCAGCAGTTCACAGGGGTCCGAGACCCAGTACTTC
CDR3: CASSSQGSETQYF
J: TRBJ2-5
V: TRBV7-3
size: many
D: TRBD1

DNA: TGTGCCAGTAGTCACAGGGCAGCCGGGGAGCTGTTTTTT
CDR3: CASSHRAAGELFF
J: TRBJ2-2
V: TRBV19
size: NA
D: NA

DNA: TGTGCCAGCAGTTACTCGTCGGGGCCCCAGCATTTT
CDR3: CASSYSSGPQHF
J: TRBJ1-5
V: TRBV6-2/TRBV6-3
size: few
D: NA

DNA: TGTGCCAGCAGCAAGGACAGGGATTACGAGCAGTACTTC
CDR3: CASSKDRDYEQYF
J: TRBJ2-7
V: TRBV7-4
size: NA
D: TRBD1

DNA: TGTGCCAGTGCTCGTTTGGAGGGCTACACCTTC
CDR3: CASARLEGYTF
J: TRBJ1-2
V: TRBV7-9
size: NA
D: NA

DNA: TGTGCCAGCAGTTACGGCGGGGGGGACACCGGGGAGCTGTTTTTT
CDR3: CASSYGGGDTGELFF
J: TRBJ2-2
V: TRBV6-2/TRBV6-3
size: NA
D: TRBD2

DNA: TGCGCCAGCAGCTTGGCCCCAGGGGGCAATAAGCTTGGCTACACCTTC
CDR3: CASSLAPGGNKLGYTF
J: TRBJ1-2
V: TRBV5-1
size: few
D: TRBD1

DNA: TGTGCCACCAGCAGAGCTCGCGCCACCTACGAGCAGTACTTC
CDR3: CATSRARATYEQYF
J: TRBJ2-7
V: TRBV15
size: NA
D: NA

DNA: TGTGCCAGCAGCTTAGCCCCAGCGGGGTCCTACGAGCAGTACTTC
CDR3: CASSLAPAGSYEQYF
J: TRBJ2-7
V: TRBV7-8
size: NA
D: TRBD2

DNA: TGTGCCAGTAGGGATAACTCTGGAAACACCATATATTTT
CDR3: CASRDNSGNTIYF
J: TRBJ1-3
V: TRBV19
size: NA
D: NA

DNA: TGCAGCGTGCGCCGCGGGACAAGTAACACTGAAGCTTTCTTT
CDR3: CSVRRGTSNTEAFF
J: TRBJ1-1
V: TRBV29-1
size: many
D: NA

DNA: TGTGCCAGCTTGCGACAGGGGGAAGGAAACACCATATATTTT
CDR3: CASLRQGEGNTIYF
J: TRBJ1-3
V: TRBV19
size: NA
D: TRBD1

DNA: TGTGCCAGCAGTGAAGAGAGGGTTAGCAATCAGCCCCAGCATTTT
CDR3: CASSEERVSNQPQHF
J: TRBJ1-5
V: TRBV2
size: NA
D: NA

DNA: TGTGCCAGCAGTGAACGACGAGCCAAAAGCAGGTCCGCCAGCTTCTACGAGCAGTACTTC
CDR3: CASSERRAKSRSASFYEQYF
J: TRBJ2-7
V: TRBV25-1
size: NA
D: NA

DNA: TGCGCCACCTACAGGAGCTGTACAGATACGCAGTATTTT
CDR3: CATYRSCTDTQYF
J: TRBJ2-3
V: TRBV10-1
size: NA
D: NA

DNA: TGTGCCAGCAGCCCATGGGACGGAACCTACGAGCAGTACTTC
CDR3: CASSPWDGTYEQYF
J: TRBJ2-7
V: TRBV9
size: few
D: NA

DNA: TGTGCCAGTAGTATAGGTCCTGGACAGACCCCGAACACTGAAGCTTTCTTT
CDR3: CASSIGPGQTPNTEAFF
J: TRBJ1-1
V: TRBV19
size: many
D: NA

DNA: TGTGGCAGCAGCTTAGAAGGGGACGGCTACACCTTC
CDR3: CGSSLEGDGYTF
J: TRBJ1-2
V: TRBV11-2
size: NA
D: NA

DNA: TGTGCCAGCAGCAGACCTGGGTCACCCCTCCACTTT
CDR3: CASSRPGSPLHF
J: TRBJ1-6
V: TRBV7-2
size: NA
D: NA

DNA: TGTGCCAGCAGCTTTAATCGACCGCACTCTGGAAACACCATATATTTT
CDR3: CASSFNRPHSGNTIYF
J: TRBJ1-3
V: TRBV7-8
size: many
D: NA

DNA: TGTGCCAGCAGCGAAGGGGGAGGCTACACCTTC
CDR3: CASSEGGGYTF
J: TRBJ1-2
V: TRBV27
size: few
D: NA

DNA: TGCAGTGCTACACACCGGGACAGGGGGATGACAGATACGCAGTATTTT
CDR3: CSATHRDRGMTDTQYF
J: TRBJ2-3
V: TRBV20-1
size: NA
D: TRBD1

DNA: TGTGCCAGCAGATTACTTTCCTACAATGAGCAGTTCTTC
CDR3: CASRLLSYNEQFF
J: TRBJ2-1
V: TRBV7-9
size: many
D: NA

DNA: TGTGCCAGTAGTCAGGGGGGGCCGGTGTATTTT
CDR3: CASSQGGPVYF
J: TRBJ2-3
V: TRBV19
size: NA
D: NA

DNA: TGTGCCAGCAGTCAGACAGGGGGCTACGAGCAGTACTTC
CDR3: CASSQTGGYEQYF
J: TRBJ2-7
V: TRBV2
size: NA
D: TRBD1

DNA: TGTGCCAGTAGTACATCCCGACAGGGGGCGTTGGGATATCAGCCCCAGCATTTT
CDR3: CASSTSRQGALGYQPQHF
J: TRBJ1-5
V: TRBV19
size: many
D: TRBD1

DNA: TGTGCCACCAGCATGGTCGGACGCATTTACAATGAGCAGTTCTTC
CDR3: CATSMVGRIYNEQFF
J: TRBJ2-1
V: TRBV15
size: NA
D: NA

DNA: TGCGCCAGCAGCCCCAGGGGGCGCACAGATACGCAGTATTTT
CDR3: CASSPRGRTDTQYF
J: TRBJ2-3
V: TRBV4-1
size: many
D: TRBD1

DNA: TGTGCCAGCAGCCGTCGTGAAGGGGCCCAAGGCTACACCTTC
CDR3: CASSRREGAQGYTF
J: TRBJ1-2
V: TRBV7-9
size: many
D: NA

DNA: TGTGCCAGCAGCTTAAGATCGGGGGGAAGAAATTCACCCCTCCACTTT
CDR3: CASSLRSGGRNSPLHF
J: TRBJ1-6
V: TRBV5-6
size: once
D: NA

DNA: TGTGCCAGCAGGAGCGGGGGGTACAATGAGACCCAGTACTTC
CDR3: CASRSGGYNETQYF
J: TRBJ2-5
V: TRBV2
size: NA
D: TRBD2

DNA: TGTGCCTGCGGGACAGGGGGAAGCTACGGGCAGTACTTC
CDR3: CACGTGGSYGQYF
J: TRBJ2-7
V: TRBV19
size: NA
D: TRBD1